This record covers a single T cell receptor beta chain. Its antigen is undetermined. This record belongs to a study of T cells after yellow fever vaccination. Universal primer sites and UMIs were introduced during 5'RACE template-switching synthesis of TCR cDNA. TCRdb reprocessed the 5' RACE reads via MiXCR and lists one record per CDR3 protein. The sample yields around 320,000 distinct CDR3 sequences, around 9.3% seen once. The CDR3 extends over 13 amino acids. V trimming: 10 bases; J trimming: 8 bases; junction bases outside the gene matches: 12. Per the germline V gene, CDR1 is SGHNT and CDR2 is YYREEE (reference sequence). Study findings and constraints: Weaker overall was a secondary response that nonetheless peaked faster, on day 5 versus 15. Re-detected after boosting: most primary clones, about 96% of CD4 and roughly 88% of CD8.

Sequencing was performed on CD4+ T cells sorted from PBMCs, taken 5 days after the yellow fever booster vaccination. This TCR was sampled from a man younger than 35 who received the YFV17D yellow fever vaccine. The chain carries TRBV5-4 and TRBJ2-1; TRBD2 agrees at 7 bases. The CDR3 is CAFTGTIGDEQFF. For the CDR3, the DNA is TGTGCCTTCACCGGGACTATCGGCGATGAGCAGTTCTTC.